The next 11 T cell receptor beta chains were all read from a single sample in a study of blood T cell repertoires in COVID-19. Profiling relied on immunoSEQ multiplex PCR, and the TCRdb table lists in-frame clones only, not all of them. The data contain 200,000 to 300,000 clones, 70% to 85% of them singletons. The sample comprised peripheral blood. The receptor source for this set is a woman aged 80 or older with acute or convalescent COVID-19.

The chain couples TRBV19 to TRBJ2-1; D is unresolved. The CDR3 loop spans 15 amino acids. From germline, CDR1 is LNHDA and CDR2 SQIVND (reference sequence). V gave up 0 bases and J gave up 6 bases, with 12 bases separating them. CDR3 nucleotide sequence: TGTGCCAGTAGTATAGATCACGCGTTCGGCAATGAGCAGTTCTTC. Amino acid sequence: CASSIDHAFGNEQFF. The whole variable domain, remainder taken from reference TRBV19 and TRBJ2-1, is DGGITQSPKYLFRKEGQNVTLSCEQNLNHDAMYWYRQDPGQGLRLIYYSQIVNDFQKGDIAEGYSVSREKKESFPLTVTSAQKNPTAFYLCASSIDHAFGNEQFFGPGTRLTVL.

This chain connects TRBV28 to TRBJ1-5, with a possible D match to TRBD1 (5 bases). Trimming took 4 bases from V and 7 from J, leaving 14 bases between them. Germline V lookup: CDR1 MDHEN, CDR2 SYDVKM. This CDR3 is built from 14 residues. In nucleotides, the CDR3 is TGTGCCAGCAGTTCGGGGGGGGATATGCAGCCCCAGCATTTT. It encodes CASSSGGDMQPQHF.

The V gene is TRBV7-2, the J gene TRBJ1-1, with a possible D match to TRBD1 (5 bases). The germline V and J ends were trimmed by 2 bases and 1 base, with 5 bases remaining between them. The CDR3 length is 13 residues. The germline V gene encodes CDR1 SGHTA and CDR2 FQGNSA. CDR3 DNA sequence: TGTGCCAGCAGCTTAACAGGGAACACTGAAGCTTTCTTT. It yields the protein CASSLTGNTEAFF.

The V and J genes are TRBV7-2 and TRBJ1-2; TRBD1 matches 8 bases. Germline V gives CDR1 SGHTA, CDR2 FQGNSA. V lost 1 base to trimming and J lost 8 bases; unmatched junction nucleotides: 9. The CDR3 length is 15 residues. The CDR3 DNA is TGTGCCAGCAGCTTAGGAAGTGGACAGGGTTTAGGCTACACCTTC. Amino acid sequence: CASSLGSGQGLGYTF.

The genes are TRBV30 and TRBJ2-1; 7 positions agree with TRBD2. CDR1 and CDR2 (germline): GTSNPN, SVGIG (reference sequence). The CDR3 sequence is 15 residues long. Germline trimming cut 2 bases from V and 7 bases from J; bases unmatched to any gene: 11. CDR3 residues: CAWSPGLRKPNEQFF. CDR3 coding DNA: TGTGCCTGGAGTCCGGGACTACGAAAACCTAATGAGCAGTTCTTC.

The J gene is TRBJ1-1, the V gene TRBV13; 8 nucleotides align to TRBD1. With 3 bases clipped from V and 1 base from J, the junction kept 7 bases outside the gene matches. Germline CDR1 reads PRHDT; CDR2 reads FYEKMQ (reference sequence). CDR3 length: 16 residues. The CDR3 region is CASSFRDRNKNTEAFF. For the CDR3, the DNA is TGTGCCAGCAGCTTCCGGGACAGGAATAAGAACACTGAAGCTTTCTTT.

V usage is TRBV18 and J usage is TRBJ2-7; 12 bases are a match to TRBD2. The CDR3 runs 18 residues. From germline, CDR1 is KGHSH and CDR2 LQKENI. Trimming at V came to 1 base and at J to 1 base, leaving 8 bases not matched to a gene. In nucleotides, the CDR3 is TGTGCCAGCTCACCACGGATCCTAGCGGGGGGGGTTTCCTACGAGCAGTACTTC. This encodes CASSPRILAGGVSYEQYF.

The J gene is TRBJ2-2, the V gene TRBV5-4, with 8 bases that match TRBD1. V lost 5 bases, J lost 5 bases, and 20 bases stayed unmatched. Germline values: CDR1 SGHNT, CDR2 YYREEE (reference sequence). This CDR3 contains 19 residues. The CDR3 region is CASRAATGVNLKGTGELFF. CDR3 DNA: TGTGCCAGCAGAGCCGCGACAGGGGTAAACCTTAAGGGGACCGGGGAGCTGTTTTTT.

This chain joins TRBV3-1 (or the pseudogene TRBV3-2) and TRBJ2-7; tentative D call: TRBD2 (5 bases). V gave up 1 base and J gave up 3 bases, with 13 bases separating them. Germline CDR1 is LGHDT and CDR2 is YNNKEL (reference sequence). The CDR3 length is 15 residues. CDR3 coding DNA: TGTGCCAGCAGCCAAGGGGATCGGACTTACTACGAGCAGTACTTC. As protein: CASSQGDRTYYEQYF.

The table lists this clone with many counts. This chain connects TRBV7-9 to TRBJ2-2, with 7 positions matching TRBD2. Germline-derived CDR1 and CDR2 are SEHNR and FQNEAQ (reference sequence). The CDR3 loop spans 16 amino acids. V dropped 5 bases and J dropped 5; count of bases not matched to a gene: 11. CDR3 protein: CASSQTRGGETGELFF. Here the CDR3 DNA reads TGTGCCAGCAGCCAGACCCGGGGAGGGGAGACCGGGGAGCTGTTTTTT.

This chain connects TRBV18 to TRBJ2-5; the D is unclear. V lost 4 bases, J lost 5 bases, and 11 bases lay in between. CDR1 and CDR2 from the germline V gene are KGHSH and LQKENI. The CDR3 is 13 residues long. As DNA, the CDR3 is TGTGCCAGCTCACTAGGATGGGCGGAGACCCAGTACTTC. Translation: CASSLGWAETQYF.